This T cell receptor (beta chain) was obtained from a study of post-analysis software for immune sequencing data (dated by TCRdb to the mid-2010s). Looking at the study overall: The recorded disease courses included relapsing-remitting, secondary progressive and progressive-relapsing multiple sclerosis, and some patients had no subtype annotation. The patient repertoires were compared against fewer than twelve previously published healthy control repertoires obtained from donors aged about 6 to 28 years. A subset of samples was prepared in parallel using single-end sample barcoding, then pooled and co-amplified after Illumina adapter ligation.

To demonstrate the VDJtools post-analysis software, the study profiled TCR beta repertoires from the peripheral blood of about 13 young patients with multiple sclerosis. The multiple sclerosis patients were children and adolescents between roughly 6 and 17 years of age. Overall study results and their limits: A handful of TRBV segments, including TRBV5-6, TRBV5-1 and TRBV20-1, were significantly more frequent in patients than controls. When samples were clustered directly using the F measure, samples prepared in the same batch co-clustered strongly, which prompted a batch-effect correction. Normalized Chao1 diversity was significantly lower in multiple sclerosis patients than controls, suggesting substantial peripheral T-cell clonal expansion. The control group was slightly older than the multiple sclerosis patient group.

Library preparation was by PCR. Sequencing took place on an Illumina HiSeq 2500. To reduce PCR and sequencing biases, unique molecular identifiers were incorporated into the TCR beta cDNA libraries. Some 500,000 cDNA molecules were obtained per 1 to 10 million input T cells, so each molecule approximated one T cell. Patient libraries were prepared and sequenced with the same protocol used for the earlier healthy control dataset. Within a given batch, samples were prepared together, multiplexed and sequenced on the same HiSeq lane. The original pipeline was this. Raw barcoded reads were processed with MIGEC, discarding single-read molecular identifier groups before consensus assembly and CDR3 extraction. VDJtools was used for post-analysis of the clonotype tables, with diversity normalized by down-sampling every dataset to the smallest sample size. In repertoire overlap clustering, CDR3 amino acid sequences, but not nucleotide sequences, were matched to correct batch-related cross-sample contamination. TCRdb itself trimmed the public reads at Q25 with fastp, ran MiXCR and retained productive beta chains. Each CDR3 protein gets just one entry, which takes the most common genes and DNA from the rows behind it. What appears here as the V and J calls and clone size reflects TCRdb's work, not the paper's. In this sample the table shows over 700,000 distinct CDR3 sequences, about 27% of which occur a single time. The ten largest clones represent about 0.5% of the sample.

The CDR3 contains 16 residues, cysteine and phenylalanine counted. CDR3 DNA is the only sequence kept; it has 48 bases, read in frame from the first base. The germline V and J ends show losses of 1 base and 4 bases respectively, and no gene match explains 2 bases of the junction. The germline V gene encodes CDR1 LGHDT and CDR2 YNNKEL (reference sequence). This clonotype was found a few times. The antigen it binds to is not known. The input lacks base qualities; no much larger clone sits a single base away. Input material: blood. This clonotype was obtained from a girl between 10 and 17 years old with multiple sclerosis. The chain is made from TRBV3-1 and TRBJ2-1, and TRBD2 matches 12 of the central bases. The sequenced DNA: TGTGCCAGCAGCCAAGGGACTAGCGGGGTATACAATGAGCAGTTCTTC. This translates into CASSQGTSGVYNEQFF.